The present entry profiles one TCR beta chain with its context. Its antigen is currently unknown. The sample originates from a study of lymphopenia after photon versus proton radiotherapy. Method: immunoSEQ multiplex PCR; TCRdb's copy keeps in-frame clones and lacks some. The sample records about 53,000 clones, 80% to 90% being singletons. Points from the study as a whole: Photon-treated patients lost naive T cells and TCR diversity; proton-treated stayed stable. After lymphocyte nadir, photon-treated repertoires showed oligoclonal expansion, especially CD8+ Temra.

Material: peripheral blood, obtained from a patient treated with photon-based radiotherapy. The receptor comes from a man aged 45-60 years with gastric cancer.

The chain's CDR3 is CASSLRGPTYEQYF. The CDR3 DNA reads as TGTGCCAGCAGCTTGAGGGGCCCTACCTACGAGCAGTACTTC. The V call is TRBV5-4, the J call TRBJ2-7, with D maybe TRBD1 (5 bases). Germline V gene lookup returns CDR1 SGHNT and CDR2 YYREEE (reference sequence). Trimming pared 1 base from V and 2 bases from J, leaving 10 bases between. There are 14 residues in the CDR3. Full variable domain (rest looked up from reference TRBV5-4 and TRBJ2-7): ETGVTQSPTHLIKTRGQQVTLRCSSQSGHNTVSWYQQALGQGPQFIFQYYREEENGRGNFPPRFSGLQFPNYSSELNVNALELDDSALYLCASSLRGPTYEQYFGPGTRLTVT.